The subject of this entry is one T cell receptor beta chain. Its antigen is not known. This record belongs to a study of CXCR3-negative and CXCR3-positive naive CD8 T cells. Regarding the study as a whole: Hydrophobicity of TRB CDR3s was greater in CXCR3-positive naive cells than in CXCR3-negative naive cells. Diversity in memory CD8+ cells fell much lower than the comparably high levels seen in both naive subsets. Expression of CXCR3 was partially reduced after cryopreservation, and fresh PBMCs were used in most assays.

Triplicate sorting captured approximately 290,000 cells each from every CD8+ T cell subset. Naive cells were sorted as CD45RO-, CCR7+, CD27+ and CD95-. From germline, CDR1 is SEHNR and CDR2 FQNEAQ (reference sequence). The CDR3 is made up of 16 amino acids. Researchers prepared the TRB cDNA libraries using 5' RACE with UMI labels. Following a re-call of the 5' RACE reads, TCRdb has one entry per CDR3 protein and lacks DNA. The repertoire shows approximately 100,000 distinct CDR3 sequences; the top ten hold roughly 0.38%. The V call is TRBV7-9, the J call TRBJ2-7; as DNA is missing, the TRBD1 call by TCRdb cannot be tested. Sequencing used naive CXCR3+ CD8+ T cells from blood. Subset here: CD45RO-CCR7+CD27+CD95- naive CD8+ T cells expressing CXCR3 (TNR3+). This receptor was obtained from a human donor in good health. Some clones in this sample may be carry-over from other donors' samples. The CDR3 loop is CASSPRLGQKPYEQYF.